This is a list of T cell receptor beta chains from one sample in a study of cytomegalovirus exposure and HLA in healthy donors. The protocol was immunoSEQ multiplex PCR, while the TCRdb copy is restricted to in-frame clones and leaves out a portion. The data hold 250,000 or so clones, with around 90% observed a single time. Sequenced sample: PBMCs. These receptors all stem from a girl aged 2-10 years in good health and CMV-seronegative. CDR3s include the opening cysteine and the closing phenylalanine or tryptophan. The D gene is left open where the match is weak. Clone size is given for some rows only: seen once, a few or many times, or a class if the clone is expanded.

V,size,J,D,DNA,CDR3
TRBV19,-,TRBJ1-3,-,TGTGCCAGTAGTGACAGCGCGGGGCTTATCTCTGGAAACACCATATATTTT,CASSDSAGLISGNTIYF
TRBV5-1,-,TRBJ2-5,-,TGCGCCAGCAGCTCGGGATCACCCATTCCAGAGACCCAGTACTTC,CASSSGSPIPETQYF
TRBV6-5,-,TRBJ1-2,TRBD1,TGTGCCAGCAGTTCGACAGGGGGAAATGGCTACACCTTC,CASSSTGGNGYTF
TRBV11-2,-,TRBJ2-3,TRBD2,TGTGCCGTGGGGCTAGCGGGGGGGATTACGCAGTATTTT,CAVGLAGGITQYF
TRBV27,once,TRBJ2-3,-,TGTGCCAGCAGTTCCAGGGGTGGAGATACGCAGTATTTT,CASSSRGGDTQYF
TRBV5-6,-,TRBJ2-7,-,TGTGCCAGCAGTTCCAGACAGGACAGCTCCTACGAGCAGTACTTC,CASSSRQDSSYEQYF
TRBV5-1,-,TRBJ2-2,TRBD2,TGCGCCAGCAGCCTTACGACTAGCGGGGGGCCGAACACCGGGGAGCTGTTTTTT,CASSLTTSGGPNTGELFF
TRBV5-6,few,TRBJ1-3,-,TGTGCCAGCAGCTTGTGGTGGGGCCTCTCTGGAAACACCATATATTTT,CASSLWWGLSGNTIYF
TRBV28,-,TRBJ1-5,-,TGTGCCAGCAGTTTACCGTATAGCAATCAGCCCCAGCATTTT,CASSLPYSNQPQHF
TRBV28,-,TRBJ1-5,-,TGTGCCAGCAGCGCGCGGGGAAATCAGCCCCAGCATTTT,CASSARGNQPQHF
TRBV27,-,TRBJ1-5,-,TGTGCCAGCAGTTTTCTCCAGAATCAGCCCCAGCATTTT,CASSFLQNQPQHF
TRBV11-3,-,TRBJ2-5,TRBD2,TGTGCCAGGAGGAGGACCCGGGGGGACCAGTACTTC,CARRRTRGDQYF
TRBV14,-,TRBJ2-7,-,TGTGCCAGCAGCCAAGTTCCAGGGGAAGGTTACGAGCAGTACTTC,CASSQVPGEGYEQYF
TRBV6-5,-,TRBJ1-2,-,TGTGCCAGCAGTTATACGGGACTAACTAACTATGGCTACACCTTC,CASSYTGLTNYGYTF
TRBV13,-,TRBJ1-5,TRBD1,TGTGCCAGCGCTACAGGGGTCGGTCAGCCCCAGCATTTT,CASATGVGQPQHF
TRBV7-9,-,TRBJ1-1,-,TGTGCCAGCAGCCCAGGGTTGGCTGAAGCTTTCTTT,CASSPGLAEAFF